The 8 T cell receptor beta chains below come from one sample, sequenced in a study of T cells in Graves' hyperthyroidism and ophthalmopathy. RNA transcripts were the template for amplifying TCR beta CDR3 regions. In the first-round RT-PCR of the TCR CDR3, the HTBI primer set was used. TCRdb called the multiplex PCR reads again in MiXCR, with one record for every CDR3 protein. The sample contains about 47,000 distinct CDR3 sequences, 54% of which appear only once. Sequenced input: peripheral blood or thyroid tissue (not recorded which). The receptors stem from a man younger than 30 with Graves' hyperthyroidism.

The chain recombines TRBV13 with TRBJ2-1; 8 nucleotides agree with TRBD2. The trim removed 1 base at V and 1 base at J, leaving 3 bases unmatched. This CDR3 region has 16 residues. The germline V gene encodes CDR1 PRHDT and CDR2 FYEKMQ (reference sequence). The DNA for the CDR3 is TGTGCCAGCAGCTTAGCGACTAGCGCATCCTACAATGAGCAGTTCTTC. It codes for CASSLATSASYNEQFF.

This clonotype has ten or more counts. The rearrangement links TRBV28 to TRBJ1-5; D not resolved. The CDR3 length is 15 residues. CDR1 and CDR2 from the germline V gene are MDHEN and SYDVKM. V was clipped by 4 bases and J by 4 bases, with 14 bases between them. CDR3 sequence: CASSSRLGPNQPQHF. The CDR3, as DNA: TGTGCCAGCAGTTCCCGACTAGGACCGAATCAGCCCCAGCATTTT. The whole variable domain, filled in from reference TRBV28 and TRBJ1-5, reads DVKVTQSSRYLVKRTGEKVFLECVQDMDHENMFWYRQDPGLGLRLIYFSYDVKMKEKGDIPEGYSVSREKKERFSLILESASTNQTSMYLCASSSRLGPNQPQHFGDGTRLSIL.

The chain recombines TRBV28 with TRBJ1-4, with D maybe TRBD1 (5 bases). In germline, CDR1 is MDHEN, CDR2 SYDVKM. The CDR3 is made up of 13 amino acids. Trimming stripped 4 bases from V and 7 bases from J, with 10 bases between. The CDR3 region has the DNA TGTGCCAGCAGTTACAATGGGGGTGAAAAACTGTTTTTT. Protein product: CASSYNGGEKLFF.

The rearrangement links TRBV20-1 to TRBJ1-2, with unresolved D. The germline V and J ends were trimmed by 0 bases and 4 bases, with 9 bases remaining between them. The CDR3 consists of 13 residues. CDR1 is DFQATT, CDR2 SNEGSKA, per germline (reference sequence). CDR3 region: CSARDPGSYGYTF. The CDR3 DNA reads as TGCAGTGCTAGAGATCCGGGGTCCTATGGCTACACCTTC.

In DNA, the CDR3 is TGTGCCAGCAGTTACTCGACAGGGGGAAATGGCTACACCTTC. Translation gives CASSYSTGGNGYTF. The rearrangement uses TRBV6-6 and TRBJ1-2; 9 nucleotides align to TRBD1. J gave up 6 bases and V 0 bases, and 2 bases lay outside the gene matches. The CDR3 length is 14 residues. Germline V gives CDR1 MNHNY, CDR2 SVGAGI (reference sequence).

This chain connects TRBV7-8 to TRBJ2-3; D not certain. The tail of the sequence fits TRBJ1-5 better, so the J call may be wrong. This CDR3 is built from 16 residues. Germline V gene sequence: CDR1 SGHVS, CDR2 FQNEAQ. The CDR3 sequence: CASSLQRGKGPDTQHF. In DNA, the CDR3 is TGTGCCAGCAGCCTTCAGCGGGGAAAGGGCCCAGATACGCAGCATTTT.

At least ten counts were recorded for this clonotype. V gene TRBV12-3 or TRBV12-4 combines with J gene TRBJ1-2, with a possible D match to TRBD1 (5 bases). The ends were cut back, 5 bases at V and 0 bases at J, with 16 bases in the middle. This CDR3 region has 16 residues. The CDR3 reads CASSRERQLTNYGYTF. CDR3 nucleotide sequence: TGTGCCAGCAGTAGGGAGAGACAGCTGACTAACTATGGCTACACCTTC.

V gene TRBV9 combines with J gene TRBJ2-3, with D possibly matching TRBD2 (6 bases). Per germline, CDR1 SGDLS and CDR2 YYNGEE. The CDR3 is 17 residues long. The V gene lost 5 bases and the J gene lost 2 bases, with 21 bases spanning the gap. The CDR3 protein is CASSSLWAAGYTDTQYF. The CDR3 region has the DNA TGTGCCAGCAGTTCCCTTTGGGCGGCGGGGTACACAGATACGCAGTATTTT.